The entry below gives a single T cell receptor beta chain sequence along with its context. The data are from a study of PD-L1 blockade in urothelial cancer. Across the whole study: Individuals in the cohort had been given 0 to 3 earlier chemotherapy regimens.

The time point denotes: pretreatment peripheral blood. The repertoire was sequenced with immunoSEQ multiplex PCR; TCRdb's copy has only in-frame clones and lacks some. Here the sample spans approximately 70,000 clones, 65% to 85% being singletons. The CDR3 runs to 15 residues. V was pared by 6 bases and J by 0 bases, with 10 bases of the junction left unmatched. Germline V gene sequence: CDR1 SQVTM, CDR2 ANQGSEA. Source: PBMCs, taken around atezolizumab (anti-PD-L1) treatment. This receptor was identified in an older woman with urothelial cancer. The chain joins TRBV29-1 to TRBJ1-2, with 7 bases fitting TRBD1. Here the CDR3 DNA reads TGCAGCGTAGAGGGACAGCGGAAAGCTAACTATGGCTACACCTTC. It codes for CSVEGQRKANYGYTF. Full variable domain (missing parts from reference TRBV29-1 and TRBJ1-2): SAVISQKPSRDICQRGTSLTIQCQVDSQVTMMFWYRQQPGQSLTLIATANQGSEATYESGFVIDKFPISRPNLTFSTLTVSNMSPEDSSIYLCSVEGQRKANYGYTFGSGTRLTVV.